The rows below give T cell receptor beta chains drawn from one sample of a study of OX40 agonist ivuxolimab in advanced cancers. This table comes from immunoSEQ multiplex PCR, and its TCRdb copy is limited to in-frame clones, with some not included. The data show 60,000 to 95,000 clones, over 75% seen once. The sequencing here drew on CD4+ or CD8+ T cells sorted from blood, taken in a trial of the OX40 agonist ivuxolimab. The receptors were sampled from an adult with an advanced solid tumor such as melanoma, head and neck, liver or kidney cancer. Both conserved end residues are part of each CDR3. The D gene is left open where the match is weak. Clone size is shown for a subset of rows, as once, few, many or a class of expanded clone.

V gene	clone size	J gene	D gene	CDR3 protein	CDR3 DNA
TRBV5-4	NA	TRBJ2-5	TRBD2	CASSLDGLSGGTETQYF	TGTGCCAGCAGCTTGGACGGGCTTAGCGGGGGTACAGAGACCCAGTACTTC
TRBV30	once	TRBJ1-2	NA	CAWSVHPGDGYTF	TGTGCCTGGAGTGTACACCCAGGGGATGGCTACACCTTC
TRBV6-5	NA	TRBJ1-5	NA	CASSYSRTNQPQHF	TGTGCCAGCAGTTACTCTCGCACTAATCAGCCCCAGCATTTT
TRBV6-5	once	TRBJ2-7	TRBD1	CASSLRDRVSREQYF	TGTGCCAGCAGTCTCCGGGACAGGGTATCTAGGGAGCAGTACTTC
TRBV5-1	NA	TRBJ2-2	TRBD1	CASGNRGTGELFF	TGCGCCAGCGGAAACAGGGGCACCGGGGAGCTGTTTTTT
TRBV2	few	TRBJ1-5	NA	CASSERYSQHF	TGTGCCAGCAGTGAACGGTACTCCCAGCATTTT
TRBV7-8	NA	TRBJ2-7	TRBD1	CASSARTGNYEQYF	TGTGCCAGCAGCGCTCGGACAGGGAACTACGAGCAGTACTTC
TRBV5-1	NA	TRBJ1-1	TRBD1	CASSVTGGWTEAFF	TGCGCCAGCAGCGTCACAGGGGGCTGGACTGAAGCTTTCTTT
TRBV11-2	NA	TRBJ1-4	NA	CASSPQILAVAEKLFF	TGTGCCAGCAGCCCCCAGATATTGGCCGTGGCTGAAAAACTGTTTTTT
TRBV7-8	few	TRBJ1-6	NA	CASSLAQKVSPLHF	TGTGCCAGCAGCTTAGCCCAGAAGGTCTCACCCCTCCACTTT
TRBV6-5	NA	TRBJ1-6	NA	CASSYSGTINSPLHF	TGTGCCAGCAGTTACTCAGGGACAATTAATTCACCCCTCCACTTT
TRBV13	NA	TRBJ1-5	NA	CASSSAGRGQPQHF	TGTGCCAGCAGCTCCGCCGGACGGGGACAGCCCCAGCATTTT
TRBV5-5	NA	TRBJ1-4	NA	CASSWGSGNEKLFF	TGTGCCAGCAGTTGGGGCAGTGGTAATGAAAAACTGTTTTTT
TRBV6-1	NA	TRBJ1-5	NA	CASTDGPNQPQHF	TGTGCCAGCACCGACGGGCCCAATCAGCCCCAGCATTTT
TRBV7-9	NA	TRBJ2-5	TRBD2	CASSRSGAWETQYF	TGTGCCAGCAGCCGGAGCGGGGCTTGGGAGACCCAGTACTTC
TRBV15	NA	TRBJ2-2	NA	CATKGDNTGELFF	TGTGCCACCAAAGGGGACAACACCGGGGAGCTGTTTTTT
TRBV7-2	NA	TRBJ2-1	NA	CASSLDLGGVEQFF	TGTGCCAGCAGCTTAGACCTCGGCGGGGTTGAGCAGTTCTTC
TRBV5-1	NA	TRBJ2-7	TRBD2	CASSLGGGYEQYF	TGCGCCAGCAGCTTGGGCGGGGGCTACGAGCAGTACTTC
TRBV2	NA	TRBJ1-6	TRBD1	CASRGQEDSPLHF	TGTGCCAGCCGGGGACAGGAGGATTCACCCCTCCACTTT
TRBV6-1	NA	TRBJ1-5	NA	CASSAEIRQPQHF	TGTGCCAGCAGTGCTGAGATACGCCAGCCCCAGCATTTT
TRBV4-3	NA	TRBJ2-3	NA	CASSQQEERDTQYF	TGCGCCAGCAGCCAGCAGGAAGAAAGAGATACGCAGTATTTT
TRBV2	NA	TRBJ1-5	NA	CASRWGMRNQPQHF	TGTGCCAGCCGGTGGGGGATGCGCAATCAGCCCCAGCATTTT
TRBV5-1	NA	TRBJ1-1	NA	CASSFGPGGENEAFF	TGCGCCAGCAGCTTTGGTCCGGGGGGAGAGAATGAAGCTTTCTTT
TRBV15	NA	TRBJ1-1	TRBD1	CATSSRTGNTEAFF	TGTGCCACCAGCAGCCGGACAGGGAACACTGAAGCTTTCTTT
TRBV7-1	NA	TRBJ1-6	NA	CASSDQGYNSPLHF	TGTGCCAGCAGCGACCAGGGCTATAATTCACCCCTCCACTTT
TRBV7-8	NA	TRBJ1-5	TRBD1	CASGFPDRGRQPQHF	TGTGCCAGCGGATTCCCCGACAGGGGTCGCCAGCCCCAGCATTTT
TRBV2	few	TRBJ2-5	NA	CASSVGNYFGYF	TGTGCCAGCAGTGTGGGCAACTACTTTGGTTACTTC
TRBV7-9	NA	TRBJ2-2	NA	CASSLGGRYTGELFF	TGTGCCAGCAGCTTAGGAGGGCGCTACACCGGGGAGCTGTTTTTT
TRBV9	once	TRBJ2-7	NA	CASSVQGGPDEQYF	TGTGCCAGCAGCGTTCAGGGGGGGCCAGACGAGCAGTACTTC
TRBV6-5	NA	TRBJ1-1	NA	CASSSNLEAFF	TGTGCCAGCAGTTCAAATCTCGAAGCTTTCTTT
TRBV30	NA	TRBJ1-2	NA	CAWERGDYYGYTF	TGTGCCTGGGAGCGGGGGGACTACTATGGCTACACCTTC
TRBV10-3	once	TRBJ1-6	NA	CAISESAPGPYNSPLHF	TGTGCCATCAGTGAGTCGGCACCCGGCCCCTATAATTCACCCCTCCACTTT
TRBV5-6	few	TRBJ2-3	TRBD2	CASSTTGGAFNTQYF	TGTGCCAGCAGCACCACCGGGGGGGCCTTCAATACGCAGTATTTT
TRBV5-6	NA	TRBJ2-7	NA	CASKVQGEGAYEQYF	TGTGCCAGCAAAGTCCAGGGAGAGGGAGCCTACGAGCAGTACTTC
TRBV7-6	NA	TRBJ2-3	NA	CASSRRAISTDTQYF	TGTGCCAGCAGCAGGAGAGCGATTAGCACAGATACGCAGTATTTT
TRBV5-6	NA	TRBJ2-2	NA	CASSLNGAEVFF	TGTGCCAGCAGCTTAAACGGTGCCGAGGTGTTTTTT
TRBV7-2	NA	TRBJ2-4	NA	CASSLKDGLDVAKNIQYF	TGTGCCAGCAGCTTAAAGGACGGGTTAGACGTAGCCAAAAACATTCAGTACTTC
TRBV6-5	NA	TRBJ1-3	NA	CASSYFQGSGNTIYF	TGTGCCAGCAGTTACTTTCAGGGCTCTGGAAACACCATATATTTT
TRBV7-2	NA	TRBJ1-3	NA	CASLRNAMGGNTIYF	TGTGCCAGCCTTAGGAACGCAATGGGGGGAAACACCATATATTTT
TRBV6-6	NA	TRBJ2-5	NA	CASSYITGRGETQYF	TGTGCCAGCAGTTACATAACAGGACGCGGGGAGACCCAGTACTTC
TRBV5-1	NA	TRBJ2-5	NA	CASSLGAGQETQYF	TGCGCCAGCAGCTTGGGTGCAGGGCAAGAGACCCAGTACTTC
TRBV10-3	NA	TRBJ2-2	NA	CAIRSRENTGELFF	TGTGCCATCAGGAGTAGGGAAAACACCGGGGAGCTGTTTTTT
TRBV5-1	NA	TRBJ1-3	NA	CASSLAPTGPLEGNTIYF	TGCGCCAGCAGCTTGGCTCCTACAGGTCCTCTGGAAGGAAACACCATATATTTT
TRBV9	NA	TRBJ1-2	NA	CASSGYLRNYGYTF	TGTGCCAGCAGCGGTTACTTACGAAACTATGGCTACACCTTC
TRBV5-4	NA	TRBJ2-7	TRBD1	CASSPGQVDYEQYF	TGTGCCAGCAGCCCGGGACAGGTGGACTACGAGCAGTACTTC
TRBV9	NA	TRBJ1-2	NA	CASSGGQRSYGYTF	TGTGCCAGCAGCGGGGGTCAGCGATCTTATGGCTACACCTTC
TRBV27	NA	TRBJ1-1	NA	CASRDGANTEAFF	TGTGCCAGCAGGGACGGTGCGAACACTGAAGCTTTCTTT
TRBV30	NA	TRBJ2-7	NA	CAWRGGPGTFYEQYF	TGTGCCTGGAGGGGGGGACCCGGGACTTTCTACGAGCAGTACTTC
TRBV7-9	NA	TRBJ2-4	NA	CASSLERDQKGKNIQYF	TGTGCCAGCAGCTTAGAAAGGGACCAAAAGGGCAAAAACATTCAGTACTTC